This T cell receptor (beta chain) was recovered during a study of T cell responses to AZD1222 COVID-19 vaccine. Using immunoSEQ multiplex PCR, the repertoire was profiled, and TCRdb retains in-frame clones only, with some absent. In the table there are around 94,000 clones, about 88% of which are singletons. Notes on the study in general: Donors, mostly white British, included more females; clonal diversity was possibly underestimated.

With regard to this clone: Antigen unknown.

This specimen consisted of peripheral blood, obtained on day 0 of AZD1222 vaccination. The TCR comes from an adult in good health.

CDR3 in DNA: TGTGCCAGCTCACCCGTCCGGGGGGGTCCGAACACCGGGGAGCTGTTTTTT. Its protein product is CASSPVRGGPNTGELFF. This chain links TRBV18 with TRBJ2-2; 8 bases are shared with TRBD2. Trimming took 3 bases from V and 0 from J; bases not matched to a gene: 6. The length of the CDR3 is 17 residues. Germline V gene data show CDR1 as KGHSH and CDR2 as LQKENI.